This paragraph reports one TCR beta chain. Antigen specificity is unknown. The data stem from a study of siplizumab effects on memory and regulatory T cells. Study-wide findings and caveats: Proliferating clones, CD4+ or CD8+, lacked an assignable naive or memory phenotype in roughly 80-96% of cases. Fewer alloreactive sequences mapped to unstimulated CD4+ memory cells under siplizumab. Versus around 30% in controls, the mappable alloreactive CD4+ clones averaged roughly 70% Treg-derived with siplizumab. It seemed that naive T cells were more diverse than memory cells and were major contributors to the alloresponse.

Trimming took 2 bases from V and 9 from J, leaving 14 bases between them. This CDR3 is built from 13 residues. CDR1 is ENHRY, CDR2 SYGVKD, per germline. Generated by immunoSEQ multiplex PCR, the TCRdb table keeps only in-frame clones and is missing some. The sample includes around 3,500 clones, 55% of them seen just once. The cells of the mixed lymphocyte reaction underwent an approximately six-day coculture at 37°C. The chain is built from TRBV10-3 and TRBJ2-7; D gene unclear. The sequence came from a human donor in good health; the cells came from an allogeneic mixed lymphocyte reaction. Some clones in this sample may be carry-over from other donors' samples. Sample: CFSE-low (dividing) CD8+ T cells sorted from an allogeneic mixed lymphocyte reaction. CDR3 in amino acids: CAISETSATGQYF. In DNA form, the CDR3 reads TGTGCCATCAGTGAGACATCAGCGACGGGGCAGTACTTC.